This T cell receptor (beta chain) comes out of a study of control samples from healthy donors and cancer patients. Measured with immunoSEQ multiplex PCR; TCRdb has only the in-frame clones, and not every one. The table lists 350,000 to 450,000 clones, 80% to 95% of them singletons. The length of the CDR3 is 14 residues. Germline-derived CDR1 and CDR2 are MDHEN and SYDVKM. V was trimmed by 5 bases and J by 4 bases, leaving 12 bases between them. The specimen sequenced was PBMCs. The clonotype was recovered from a man between 35 and 55 years old with head and neck cancer. This chain uses TRBV28 with TRBJ1-5; the D is unclear. The CDR3 DNA is TGTGCCAGCAGTCCCGAGTATGTGAATCAGCCCCAGCATTTT. As protein: CASSPEYVNQPQHF. The full variable domain, completed using reference TRBV28 and TRBJ1-5, is DVKVTQSSRYLVKRTGEKVFLECVQDMDHENMFWYRQDPGLGLRLIYFSYDVKMKEKGDIPEGYSVSREKKERFSLILESASTNQTSMYLCASSPEYVNQPQHFGDGTRLSIL.